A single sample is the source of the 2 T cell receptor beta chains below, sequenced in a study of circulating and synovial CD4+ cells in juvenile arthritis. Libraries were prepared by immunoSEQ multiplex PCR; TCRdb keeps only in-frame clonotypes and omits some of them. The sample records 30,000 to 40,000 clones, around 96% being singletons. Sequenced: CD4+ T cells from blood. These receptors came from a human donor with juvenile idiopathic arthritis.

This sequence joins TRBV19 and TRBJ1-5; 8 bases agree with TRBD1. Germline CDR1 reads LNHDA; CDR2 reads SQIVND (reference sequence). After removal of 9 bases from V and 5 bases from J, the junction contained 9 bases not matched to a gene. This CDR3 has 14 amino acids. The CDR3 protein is CASRPGQGHQPQHF. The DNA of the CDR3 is TGTGCCAGCCGCCCTGGACAGGGCCATCAGCCCCAGCATTTT. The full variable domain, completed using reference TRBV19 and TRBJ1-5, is DGGITQSPKYLFRKEGQNVTLSCEQNLNHDAMYWYRQDPGQGLRLIYYSQIVNDFQKGDIAEGYSVSREKKESFPLTVTSAQKNPTAFYLCASRPGQGHQPQHFGDGTRLSIL.

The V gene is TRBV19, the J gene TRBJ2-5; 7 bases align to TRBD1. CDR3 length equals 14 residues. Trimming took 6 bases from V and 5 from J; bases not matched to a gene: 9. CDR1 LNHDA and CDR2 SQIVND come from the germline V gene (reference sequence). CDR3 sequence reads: CASSNPHRGETQYF. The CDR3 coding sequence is TGTGCCAGTAGCAACCCCCACAGGGGCGAGACCCAGTACTTC.